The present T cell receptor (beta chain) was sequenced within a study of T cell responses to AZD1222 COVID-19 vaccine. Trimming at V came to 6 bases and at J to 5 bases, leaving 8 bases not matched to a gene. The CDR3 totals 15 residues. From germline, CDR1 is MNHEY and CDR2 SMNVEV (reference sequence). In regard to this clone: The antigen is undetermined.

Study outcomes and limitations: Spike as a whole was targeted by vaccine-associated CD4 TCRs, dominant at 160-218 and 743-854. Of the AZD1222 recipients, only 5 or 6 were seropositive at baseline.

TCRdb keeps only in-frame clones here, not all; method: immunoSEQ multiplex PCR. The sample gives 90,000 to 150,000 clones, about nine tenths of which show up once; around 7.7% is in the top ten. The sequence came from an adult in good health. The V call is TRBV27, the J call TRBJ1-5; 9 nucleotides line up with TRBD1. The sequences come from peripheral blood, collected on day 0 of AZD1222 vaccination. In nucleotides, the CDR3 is TGTGCCAGCAGGGACGGGACAGGGAGGTATCAGCCCCAGCATTTT. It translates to CASRDGTGRYQPQHF.